The 23 T cell receptor beta chains listed next were all sequenced from one sample in a study of T-cell memory formation after mild COVID-19. TCRdb re-analysed the 5' RACE reads in MiXCR, keeping a single row per CDR3 protein. The sample contains a few hundred thousand distinct CDR3 sequences, over 9% of which appear only once. The sample consisted of PBMCs or a T cell subset sorted from them (not recorded which). These receptors were collected from a man aged 18 to 35 who had mild COVID-19 (a few samples of this study predate the infection). Cell type and time point are not known.

CDR3 nucleotide sequence: TGTGCCAGCTCACCACCGGGGAGGGCGGGTCTCGAGCAGTACGTC. Amino acids: CASSPPGRAGLEQYV. J is TRBJ2-7 and V is TRBV18; 7 nucleotides agree with TRBD2. Germline CDR1 and CDR2: KGHSH and LQKENI. V dropped 0 bases and J dropped 6; count of bases not matched to a gene: 8. The CDR3 totals 15 residues.

This clonotype has at least ten counts. This sequence joins TRBV6-2 or TRBV6-3 and TRBJ2-2; the match to TRBD2 covers 8 bases. J lost 0 bases, V lost 5 bases, and 5 bases had no gene match. The CDR3 is 16 amino acids. Germline assignment: CDR1 MNHEY and CDR2 SVGEGT. DNA of the CDR3: TGTGCCAGCAGTGGAGCGGGGGTCTCGAACACCGGGGAGCTGTTTTTT. Translation gives CASSGAGVSNTGELFF.

This clonotype was seen a handful of times. The rearrangement uses TRBV12-3 or TRBV12-4 and TRBJ2-7; tentative D call: TRBD2 (5 bases). V lost 3 bases to trimming and J lost 3 bases, with 9 bases between them. There are 13 residues in the CDR3. DNA of the CDR3: TGTGCCAGCAGTTTGTGGACTCTCTACGAGCAGTACTTC. Translation gives CASSLWTLYEQYF.

This clonotype was seen ten or more times. The rearrangement links TRBV27 to TRBJ1-1, with TRBD1 matching 7 bases. The CDR3 has 14 residues. Germline CDR1 and CDR2: MNHEY and SMNVEV (reference sequence). V lost 6 bases and J lost 1; bases outside the gene matches: 5. DNA of the CDR3: TGTGCCAGCAGCAGGGGACAGACGAACACTGAAGCTTTCTTT. Its protein product is CASSRGQTNTEAFF.

This clonotype was observed a handful of times. The gene calls are TRBV5-1 and TRBJ1-6; TRBD1 might be the D (6 bases). The CDR3 is 15 residues long. Per the germline V gene, CDR1 is SGHRS and CDR2 is YFSETQ. Trimming pared 0 bases from V and 8 bases from J, leaving 12 bases between. The CDR3 nucleotides read TGCGCCAGCAGCTTGGGGGCGGGGGGCGATTCACCCCTCCACTTT. It encodes CASSLGAGGDSPLHF. The full variable domain, with the rest looked up from reference TRBV5-1 and TRBJ1-6, is KAGVTQTPRYLIKTRGQQVTLSCSPISGHRSVSWYQQTPGQGLQFLFEYFSETQRNKGNFPGRFSGRQFSNSRSEMNVSTLELGDSALYLCASSLGAGGDSPLHFGNGTRLTVT.

V usage is TRBV3-1 and J usage is TRBJ2-1; 10 nucleotides agree with TRBD2. The CDR3 consists of 18 residues. V dropped 0 bases and J dropped 7; count of bases not matched to a gene: 12. Germline V lookup: CDR1 LGHDT, CDR2 YNNKEL (reference sequence). The CDR3 loop is CASSQEGGLARGVNEQFF. For the CDR3, the DNA is TGTGCCAGCAGCCAAGAGGGGGGACTAGCGAGAGGGGTAAATGAGCAGTTCTTC.

This clonotype was counted between two and nine times. V is TRBV24-1 and J is TRBJ2-1, with 10 bases identical to TRBD1. CDR3 length: 14 amino acids. V trimming: 6 bases; J trimming: 7 bases; junction bases outside the gene matches: 5. CDR1 and CDR2 (germline): KGHDR, SFDVKD. CDR3 loop: CATSPGQGWNEQFF. The CDR3 region has the DNA TGTGCCACCAGTCCGGGACAGGGGTGGAATGAGCAGTTCTTC.

This clonotype was seen only a few times. The chain carries TRBV5-1 and TRBJ1-3; D unresolved. This CDR3 is 14 amino acids long. The V end was cut by 4 bases, the J end by 3 bases, with 11 bases between. Germline V gene data show CDR1 as SGHRS and CDR2 as YFSETQ. This CDR3 is CASSEGLGGNTIYF. Here the CDR3 DNA reads TGCGCCAGCAGCGAGGGCCTCGGTGGAAACACCATATATTTT.

The chain couples TRBV4-2 to TRBJ1-2; perhaps TRBD1 as D (5 bases). Germline V gene lookup returns CDR1 LGHNA and CDR2 YNFKEQ. The CDR3 covers 15 residues. Trimming pared 0 bases from V and 6 bases from J, leaving 14 bases between. The CDR3 loop is CASSQEAGLTNGYTF. In DNA, the CDR3 is TGTGCCAGCAGCCAAGAGGCAGGGTTAACTAATGGCTACACCTTC.

This clonotype was recorded a few times. The gene calls are TRBV4-1 and TRBJ1-5; D is undetermined. The germline V gene has CDR1 MGHRA and CDR2 YSYEKL. This CDR3 is 13 amino acids long. V lost 4 bases, J lost 3 bases, and 7 bases lay in between. The CDR3 region is CASSRALNQPQHF. CDR3 sequence (DNA): TGCGCCAGCAGCCGGGCTCTCAATCAGCCCCAGCATTTT.

This clonotype has ten or more counts. The chain is built from TRBV3-1 and TRBJ1-5; TRBD1 is a possible D gene (5 bases). V was shortened by 1 base and J by 0 bases, with 10 bases between the two germline ends. The germline gives CDR1 LGHDT, CDR2 YNNKEL (reference sequence). The CDR3 runs 16 residues. This CDR3 reads CASSQGGTGSNQPQHF. The CDR3 DNA sequence: TGTGCCAGCAGCCAAGGAGGGACGGGTAGCAATCAGCCCCAGCATTTT.

This clonotype was counted between two and nine times. The V call is TRBV6-5, the J call TRBJ1-1; TRBD1 aligns across 12 bases. V dropped 1 base and J dropped 1; count of bases not matched to a gene: 4. The length of the CDR3 is 17 residues. Germline CDR1 and CDR2: MNHEY and SVGAGI. The CDR3 DNA reads as TGTGCCAGCAGTTACTGGGGACAGGGGGCTCCGAACACTGAAGCTTTCTTT. Its protein product is CASSYWGQGAPNTEAFF.

This sequence joins TRBV7-2 and TRBJ1-1, with D uncertain. V lost 5 bases and J 0 bases, leaving 10 bases between the germline ends. The CDR3 runs to 14 residues. Per germline, CDR1 SGHTA and CDR2 FQGNSA. The CDR3 coding sequence is TGTGCCAGCAGCCCCCAGATAATGAACACTGAAGCTTTCTTT. Protein: CASSPQIMNTEAFF.

This clonotype occurred a few times. The chain recombines TRBV11-1 with TRBJ2-5; D is possibly TRBD1 (5 bases). Germline V gene sequence: CDR1 SGHAT, CDR2 FQDESV (reference sequence). V lost 0 bases, J lost 2 bases, and 10 bases lay in between. The CDR3 spans 15 residues. The CDR3 nucleotides read TGTGCCAGCAGCTTAGCGTGGGGCGGACAAGAGACCCAGTACTTC. Amino acid sequence: CASSLAWGGQETQYF.

This clonotype was seen only a few times. The rearrangement joins TRBV10-3 to TRBJ2-4; TRBD2 is a possible D gene (5 bases). Per the germline V gene, CDR1 is ENHRY and CDR2 is SYGVKD. The V end lost 2 bases, the J end lost 6 bases, and 8 bases lay between the germline ends. The CDR3 runs to 13 residues. This chain's CDR3 is CAISEGRGNIQYF. The CDR3, as DNA: TGTGCCATCAGTGAGGGACGGGGAAACATTCAGTACTTC.

The chain employs TRBV7-9 and TRBJ2-5; TRBD1 is a possible D gene (6 bases). The CDR3 has 16 residues. CDR1 is SEHNR and CDR2 is FQNEAQ in the germline V gene (reference sequence). V lost 0 bases and J 4 bases, leaving 15 bases between the germline ends. CDR3 sequence (DNA): TGTGCCAGCAGCTTAGCGAATGGGGGCAGCCGAGAGACCCAGTACTTC. Protein sequence: CASSLANGGSRETQYF.

This clonotype has a handful of counts. The genes are TRBV15 and TRBJ1-1; D might be TRBD1 (5 bases). V lost 1 base and J lost 1, with 10 bases in between. In germline, CDR1 is LNHNV, CDR2 YYDKDF (reference sequence). CDR3 length equals 15 residues. CDR3 amino acids: CATSRVVGGNTEAFF. The CDR3, as DNA: TGTGCCACCAGCAGAGTAGTGGGGGGGAACACTGAAGCTTTCTTT.

The rearrangement uses TRBV7-9 and TRBJ1-5; weak D call: TRBD1 (5 bases). CDR3 length: 16 residues. V lost 5 bases, J lost 2 bases, and 16 bases lay in between. Looked up from germline, CDR1 is SEHNR and CDR2 is FQNEAQ (reference sequence). The CDR3 here is CASSRSGVSGNQPQHF. The CDR3 DNA reads TGTGCCAGCAGCCGCTCGGGGGTGTCTGGCAATCAGCCCCAGCATTTT.

This clonotype has a count of ten or more. This chain connects TRBV5-1 to TRBJ2-2; D remains ambiguous. In germline, CDR1 is SGHRS, CDR2 YFSETQ. The CDR3 is 15 amino acids. V lost 0 bases, J lost 0 bases, and 6 bases lay in between. The CDR3 coding sequence is TGCGCCAGCAGCTTGGGGGTCACGAACACCGGGGAGCTGTTTTTT. The encoded protein is CASSLGVTNTGELFF.

This clonotype was counted only a few times. The chain carries TRBV21-1 and TRBJ1-1. TRBV21-1 is deemed a pseudogene. The CDR3 is 10 amino acids. The DNA for the CDR3 is TGTGCCAGCAACAGCTTACGAGCTTTCTTT. Translation: CASNSLRAFF.

This clonotype showed up just a few times. The rearrangement links TRBV4-1 to TRBJ1-5, with 7 bases matching TRBD1. Trimming took 0 bases from V and 1 from J; bases not matched to a gene: 6. The CDR3 has 17 amino acids. CDR1 is MGHRA and CDR2 is YSYEKL in the germline V gene. CDR3 sequence (DNA): TGCGCCAGCAGCCAAGATCAGAGGGGACAGAGCAATCAGCCCCAGCATTTT. Translated, it gives CASSQDQRGQSNQPQHF.

The CDR3 nucleotides read TGTGCCAGCAGCTGGGGGCTTGACACTGAAGCTTTCTTT. Amino acid sequence: CASSWGLDTEAFF. The rearrangement links TRBV7-9 to TRBJ1-1; the D gene is possibly TRBD1 (6 bases). Germline assignment: CDR1 SEHNR and CDR2 FQNEAQ (reference sequence). The CDR3 consists of 13 residues. V shed 4 bases and J shed 3 bases, with 9 bases lying between them.

This clonotype was observed a few times. The chain links TRBV7-6 to TRBJ2-3; 10 nucleotides align to TRBD2. Germline lookup yields CDR1 SGHVS and CDR2 FNYEAQ. CDR3 length equals 14 residues. The V gene end was trimmed by 4 bases and the J gene end by 5 bases; junction bases not matched to a gene: 3. The CDR3 coding sequence is TGTGCCAGCAGCTCTAGCGGGGGACAAGATACGCAGTATTTT. Its translation: CASSSSGGQDTQYF.